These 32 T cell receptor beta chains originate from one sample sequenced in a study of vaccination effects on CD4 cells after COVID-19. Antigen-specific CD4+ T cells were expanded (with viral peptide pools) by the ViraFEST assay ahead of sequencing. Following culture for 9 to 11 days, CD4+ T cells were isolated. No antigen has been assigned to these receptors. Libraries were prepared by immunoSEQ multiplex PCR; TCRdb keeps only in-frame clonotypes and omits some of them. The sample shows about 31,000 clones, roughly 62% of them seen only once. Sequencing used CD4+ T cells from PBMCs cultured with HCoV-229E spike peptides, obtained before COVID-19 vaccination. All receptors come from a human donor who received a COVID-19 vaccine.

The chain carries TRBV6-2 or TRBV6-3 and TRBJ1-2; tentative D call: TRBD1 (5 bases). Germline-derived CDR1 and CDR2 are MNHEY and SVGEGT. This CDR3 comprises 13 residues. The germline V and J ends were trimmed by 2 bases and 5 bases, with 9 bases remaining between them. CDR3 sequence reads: CASSYEGRYGYTF. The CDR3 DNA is TGTGCCAGCAGTTACGAGGGGAGGTATGGCTACACCTTC.

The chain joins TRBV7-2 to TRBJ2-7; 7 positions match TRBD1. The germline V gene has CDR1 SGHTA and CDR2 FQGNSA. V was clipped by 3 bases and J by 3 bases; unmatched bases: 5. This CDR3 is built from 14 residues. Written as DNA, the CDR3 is TGTGCCAGCAGCTTGGCCTCAGGGGGCTACGAGCAGTACTTC. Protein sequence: CASSLASGGYEQYF.

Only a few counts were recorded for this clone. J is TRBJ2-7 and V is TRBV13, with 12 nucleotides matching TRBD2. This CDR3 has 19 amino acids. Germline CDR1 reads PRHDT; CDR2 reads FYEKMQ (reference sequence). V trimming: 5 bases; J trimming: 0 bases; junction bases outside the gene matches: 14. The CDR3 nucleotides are TGTGCCAGCAGCCCAAGGACTAGCGGGGAGAAGTCAAGCTCCTACGAGCAGTACTTC. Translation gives CASSPRTSGEKSSSYEQYF.

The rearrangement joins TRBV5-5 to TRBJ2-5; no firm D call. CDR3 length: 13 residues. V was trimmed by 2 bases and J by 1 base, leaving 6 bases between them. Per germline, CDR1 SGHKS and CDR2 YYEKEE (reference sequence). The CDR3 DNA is TGTGCCAGCAGCTTAATGATCCAAGAGACCCAGTACTTC. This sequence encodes CASSLMIQETQYF.

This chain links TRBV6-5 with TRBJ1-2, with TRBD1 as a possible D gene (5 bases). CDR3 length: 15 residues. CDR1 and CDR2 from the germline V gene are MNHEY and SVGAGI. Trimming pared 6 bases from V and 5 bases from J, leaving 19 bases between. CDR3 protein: CASSPGQVHTYGYTF. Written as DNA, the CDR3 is TGTGCCAGCAGCCCAGGACAAGTCCACACTTATGGCTACACCTTC.

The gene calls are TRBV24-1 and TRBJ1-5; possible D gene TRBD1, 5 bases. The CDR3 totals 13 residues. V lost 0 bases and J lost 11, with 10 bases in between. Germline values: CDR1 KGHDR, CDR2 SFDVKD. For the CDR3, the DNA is TGTGCCACCAGTGATTTGGAGGGGACGTCCCAGCATTTT. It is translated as CATSDLEGTSQHF.

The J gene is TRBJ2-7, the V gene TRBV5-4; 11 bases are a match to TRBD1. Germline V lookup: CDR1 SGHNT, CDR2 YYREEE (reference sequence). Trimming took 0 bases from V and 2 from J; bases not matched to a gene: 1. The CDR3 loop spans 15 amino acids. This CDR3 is CASSLGGQGAYEQYF. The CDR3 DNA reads TGTGCCAGCAGCTTGGGGGGACAGGGGGCCTACGAGCAGTACTTC.

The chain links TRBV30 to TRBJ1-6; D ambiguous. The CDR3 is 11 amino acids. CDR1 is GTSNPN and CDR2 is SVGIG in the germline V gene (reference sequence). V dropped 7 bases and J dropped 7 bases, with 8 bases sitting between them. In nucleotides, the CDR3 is TGTGCCTCCTCGGGGAATTCACCCCTCCACTTT. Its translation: CASSGNSPLHF.

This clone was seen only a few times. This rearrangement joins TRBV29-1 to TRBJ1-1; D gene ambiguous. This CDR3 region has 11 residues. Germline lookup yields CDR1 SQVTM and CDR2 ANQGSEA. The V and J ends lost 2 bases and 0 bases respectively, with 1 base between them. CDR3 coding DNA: TGCAGCGTTGAACTGAACACTGAAGCTTTCTTT. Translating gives CSVELNTEAFF. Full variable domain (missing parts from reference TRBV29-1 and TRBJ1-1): SAVISQKPSRDICQRGTSLTIQCQVDSQVTMMFWYRQQPGQSLTLIATANQGSEATYESGFVIDKFPISRPNLTFSTLTVSNMSPEDSSIYLCSVELNTEAFFGQGTRLTVV.

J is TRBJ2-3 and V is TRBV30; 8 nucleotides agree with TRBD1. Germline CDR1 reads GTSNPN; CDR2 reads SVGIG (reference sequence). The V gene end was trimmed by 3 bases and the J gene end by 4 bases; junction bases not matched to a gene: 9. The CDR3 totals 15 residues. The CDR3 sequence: CAWRSQGAGADTQYF. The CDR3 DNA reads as TGTGCCTGGAGGTCGCAGGGGGCAGGGGCAGATACGCAGTATTTT.

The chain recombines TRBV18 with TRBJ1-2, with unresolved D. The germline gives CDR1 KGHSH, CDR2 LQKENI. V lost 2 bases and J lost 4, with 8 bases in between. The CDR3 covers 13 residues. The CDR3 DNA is TGTGCCAGCTCACCAGGCTTTGGCTATGGCTACACCTTC. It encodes CASSPGFGYGYTF.

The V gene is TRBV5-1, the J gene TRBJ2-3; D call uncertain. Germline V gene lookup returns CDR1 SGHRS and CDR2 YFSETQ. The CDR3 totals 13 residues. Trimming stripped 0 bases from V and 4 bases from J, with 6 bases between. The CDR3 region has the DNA TGCGCCAGCAGCTTGGATTCGCCAGATACGCAGTATTTT. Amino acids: CASSLDSPDTQYF.

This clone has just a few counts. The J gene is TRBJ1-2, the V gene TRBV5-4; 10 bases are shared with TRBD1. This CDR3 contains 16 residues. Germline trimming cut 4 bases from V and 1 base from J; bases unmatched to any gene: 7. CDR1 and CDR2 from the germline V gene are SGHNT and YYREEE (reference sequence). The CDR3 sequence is CASSRGTGVDNYGYTF. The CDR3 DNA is TGTGCCAGCAGCCGGGGGACAGGGGTTGATAACTATGGCTACACCTTC.

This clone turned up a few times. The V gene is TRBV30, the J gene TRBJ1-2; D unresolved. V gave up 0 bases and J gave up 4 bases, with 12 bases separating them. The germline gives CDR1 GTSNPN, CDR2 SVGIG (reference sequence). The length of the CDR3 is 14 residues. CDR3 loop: CAWSVGGSSYGYTF. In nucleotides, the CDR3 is TGTGCCTGGAGTGTAGGTGGCAGTAGCTATGGCTACACCTTC.

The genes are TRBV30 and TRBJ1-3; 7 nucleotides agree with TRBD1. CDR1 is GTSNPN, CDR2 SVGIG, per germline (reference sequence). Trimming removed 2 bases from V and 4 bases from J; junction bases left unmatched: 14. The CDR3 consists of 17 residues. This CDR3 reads CAWSPMTGIKPGNTIYF. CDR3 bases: TGTGCCTGGAGTCCCATGACAGGGATTAAGCCCGGAAACACCATATATTTT.

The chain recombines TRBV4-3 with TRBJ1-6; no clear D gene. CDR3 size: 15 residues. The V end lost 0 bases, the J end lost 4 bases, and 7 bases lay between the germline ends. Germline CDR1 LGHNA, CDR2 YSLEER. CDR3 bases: TGCGCCAGCAGCCAAGAGGTCTCGTATAATTCACCCCTCCACTTT. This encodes CASSQEVSYNSPLHF.

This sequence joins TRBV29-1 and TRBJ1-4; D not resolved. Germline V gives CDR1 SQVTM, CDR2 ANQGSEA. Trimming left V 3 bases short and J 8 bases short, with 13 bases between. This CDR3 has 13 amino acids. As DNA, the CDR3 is TGCAGCGTTGAGGAGCAGTCGAAAGAAAAACTGTTTTTT. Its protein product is CSVEEQSKEKLFF.

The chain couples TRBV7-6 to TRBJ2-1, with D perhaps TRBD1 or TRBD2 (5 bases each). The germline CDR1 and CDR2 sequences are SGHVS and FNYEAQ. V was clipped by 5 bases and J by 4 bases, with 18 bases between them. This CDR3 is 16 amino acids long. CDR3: CASSHPRGKGYNEQFF. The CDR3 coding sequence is TGTGCCAGCAGCCATCCTAGAGGGAAGGGGTACAATGAGCAGTTCTTC.

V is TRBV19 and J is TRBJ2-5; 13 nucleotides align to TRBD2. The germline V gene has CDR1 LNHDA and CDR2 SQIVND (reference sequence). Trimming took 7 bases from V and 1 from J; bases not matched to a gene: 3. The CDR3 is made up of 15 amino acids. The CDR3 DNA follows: TGTGCCAGTACGGGACTAGCGGGGCCCCAAGAGACCCAGTACTTC. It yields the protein CASTGLAGPQETQYF. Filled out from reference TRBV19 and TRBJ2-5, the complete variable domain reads DGGITQSPKYLFRKEGQNVTLSCEQNLNHDAMYWYRQDPGQGLRLIYYSQIVNDFQKGDIAEGYSVSREKKESFPLTVTSAQKNPTAFYLCASTGLAGPQETQYFGPGTRLLVL.

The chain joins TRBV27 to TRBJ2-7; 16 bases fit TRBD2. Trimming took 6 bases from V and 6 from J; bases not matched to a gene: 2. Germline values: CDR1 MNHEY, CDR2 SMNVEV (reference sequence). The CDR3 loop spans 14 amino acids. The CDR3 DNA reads TGTGCCAGCAGGGGACTAGCGGGGGGGTTCGAGCAGTACTTC. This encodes CASRGLAGGFEQYF.

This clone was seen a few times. CDR3 in amino acids: CASSEGAGGYTF. CDR3 DNA sequence: TGTGCCAGCAGTGAGGGGGCAGGAGGCTACACCTTC. The J gene is TRBJ1-2, the V gene TRBV6-1; D is possibly TRBD1 (6 bases). The CDR3 spans 12 residues. Per germline, CDR1 MNHNS and CDR2 SASEGT. Between the trimmed V and J ends, which lost 3 bases and 8 bases, there was a span of 10 bases.

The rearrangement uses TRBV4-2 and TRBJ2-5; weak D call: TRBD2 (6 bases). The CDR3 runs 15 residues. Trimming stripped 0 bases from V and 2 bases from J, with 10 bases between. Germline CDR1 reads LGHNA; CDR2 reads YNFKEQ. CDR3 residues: CASSQDPTRQETQYF. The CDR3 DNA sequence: TGTGCCAGCAGCCAAGATCCGACTAGACAAGAGACCCAGTACTTC.

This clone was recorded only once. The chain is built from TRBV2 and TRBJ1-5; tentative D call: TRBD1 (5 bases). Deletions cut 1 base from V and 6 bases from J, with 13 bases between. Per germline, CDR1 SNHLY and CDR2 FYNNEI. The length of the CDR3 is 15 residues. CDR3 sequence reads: CASSEVGGSGQPQHF. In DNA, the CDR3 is TGTGCCAGCAGTGAAGTCGGGGGTTCAGGTCAGCCCCAGCATTTT.

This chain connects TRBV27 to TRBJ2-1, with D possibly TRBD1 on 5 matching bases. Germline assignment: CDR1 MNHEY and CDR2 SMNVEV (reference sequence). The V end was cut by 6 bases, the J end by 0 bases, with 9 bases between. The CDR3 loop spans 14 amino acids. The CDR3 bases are TGTGCCAGCAGCCACAGGAACTCCTACAATGAGCAGTTCTTC. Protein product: CASSHRNSYNEQFF.

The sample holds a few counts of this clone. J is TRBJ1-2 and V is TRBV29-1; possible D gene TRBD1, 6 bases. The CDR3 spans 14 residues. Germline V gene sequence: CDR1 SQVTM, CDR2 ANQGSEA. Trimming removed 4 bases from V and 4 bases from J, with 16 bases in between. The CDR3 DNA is TGCAGCGTTGCCCCTCGACAGGCCCTCTATGGCTACACCTTC. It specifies CSVAPRQALYGYTF. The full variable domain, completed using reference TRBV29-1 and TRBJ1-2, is SAVISQKPSRDICQRGTSLTIQCQVDSQVTMMFWYRQQPGQSLTLIATANQGSEATYESGFVIDKFPISRPNLTFSTLTVSNMSPEDSSIYLCSVAPRQALYGYTFGSGTRLTVV.

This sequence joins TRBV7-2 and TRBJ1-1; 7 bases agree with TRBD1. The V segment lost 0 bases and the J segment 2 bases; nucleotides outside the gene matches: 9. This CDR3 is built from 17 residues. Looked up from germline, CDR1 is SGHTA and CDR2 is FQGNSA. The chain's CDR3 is CASSLAPGTVINTEAFF. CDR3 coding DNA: TGTGCCAGCAGCTTAGCACCCGGGACAGTTATTAACACTGAAGCTTTCTTT.

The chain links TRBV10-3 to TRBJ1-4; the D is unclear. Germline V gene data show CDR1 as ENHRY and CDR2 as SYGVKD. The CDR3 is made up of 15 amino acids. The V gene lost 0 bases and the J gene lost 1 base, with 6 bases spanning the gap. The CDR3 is CAISESSGTNEKLFF. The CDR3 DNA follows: TGTGCCATCAGTGAGTCTTCTGGAACTAATGAAAAACTGTTTTTT.

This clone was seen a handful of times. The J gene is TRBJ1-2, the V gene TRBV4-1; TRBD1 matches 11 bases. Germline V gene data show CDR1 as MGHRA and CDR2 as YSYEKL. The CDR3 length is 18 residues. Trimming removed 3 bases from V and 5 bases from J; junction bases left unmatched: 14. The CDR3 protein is CASSQPGTGGVLAYGYTF. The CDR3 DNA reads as TGCGCCAGCAGCCAGCCCGGGACAGGGGGGGTCCTGGCTTATGGCTACACCTTC.

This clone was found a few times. DNA of the CDR3: TGCAGTCCGGGGGAGGGTTATGGCTACACCTTC. Translated, it gives CSPGEGYGYTF. This sequence joins TRBV20-1 and TRBJ1-2, with a tentative D call TRBD1 (5 bases). The CDR3 is made up of 11 amino acids. Germline CDR1 DFQATT, CDR2 SNEGSKA (reference sequence). V gave up 8 bases and J gave up 5 bases, with 12 bases separating them.

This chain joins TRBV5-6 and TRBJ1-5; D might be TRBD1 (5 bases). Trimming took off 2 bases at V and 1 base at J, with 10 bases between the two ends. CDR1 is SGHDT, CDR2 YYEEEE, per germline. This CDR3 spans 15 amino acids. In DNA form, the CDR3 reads TGTGCCAGCAGCTTAAGGGGCCCCAGCAATCAGCCCCAGCATTTT. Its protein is CASSLRGPSNQPQHF.

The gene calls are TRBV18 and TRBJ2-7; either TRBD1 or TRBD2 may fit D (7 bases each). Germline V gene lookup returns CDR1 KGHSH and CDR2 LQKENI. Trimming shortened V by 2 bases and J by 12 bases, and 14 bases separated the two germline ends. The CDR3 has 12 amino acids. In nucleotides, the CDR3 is TGTGCCAGCTCACCAGGGGGGGACAGTCGGTACTTC. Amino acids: CASSPGGDSRYF.

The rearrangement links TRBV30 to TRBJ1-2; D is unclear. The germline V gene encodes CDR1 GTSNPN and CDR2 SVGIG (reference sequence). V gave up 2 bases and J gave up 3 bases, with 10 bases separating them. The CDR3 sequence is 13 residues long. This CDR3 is CAWSREPHYGYTF. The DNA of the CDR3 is TGTGCCTGGAGTCGGGAGCCACACTATGGCTACACCTTC.